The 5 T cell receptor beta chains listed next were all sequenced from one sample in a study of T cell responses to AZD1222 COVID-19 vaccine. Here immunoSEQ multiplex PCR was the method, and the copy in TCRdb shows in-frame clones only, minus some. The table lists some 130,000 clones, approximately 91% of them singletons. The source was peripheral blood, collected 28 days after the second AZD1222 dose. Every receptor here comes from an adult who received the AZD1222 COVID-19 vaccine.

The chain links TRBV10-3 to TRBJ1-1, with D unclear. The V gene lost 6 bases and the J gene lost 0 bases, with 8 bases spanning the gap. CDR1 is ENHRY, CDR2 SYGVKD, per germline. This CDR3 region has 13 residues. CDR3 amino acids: CAIRPPLNTEAFF. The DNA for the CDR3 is TGTGCCATCAGGCCCCCCTTGAACACTGAAGCTTTCTTT.

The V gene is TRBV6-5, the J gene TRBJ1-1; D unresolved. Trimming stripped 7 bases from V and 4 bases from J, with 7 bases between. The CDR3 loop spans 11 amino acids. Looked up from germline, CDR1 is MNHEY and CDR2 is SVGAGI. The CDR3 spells CASIRTTEAFF. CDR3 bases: TGTGCCAGCATTCGGACCACTGAAGCTTTCTTT.

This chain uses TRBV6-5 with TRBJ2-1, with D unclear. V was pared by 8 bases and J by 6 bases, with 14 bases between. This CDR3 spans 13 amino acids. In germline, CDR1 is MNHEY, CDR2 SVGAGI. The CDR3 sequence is CASEDPPRNEQFF. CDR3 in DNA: TGTGCCAGCGAAGACCCCCCCCGCAATGAGCAGTTCTTC.

This CDR3 reads CASSLAGTEETQYF. CDR3 DNA sequence: TGCGCCAGCAGCTTGGCCGGGACAGAAGAGACCCAGTACTTC. This sequence joins TRBV5-1 and TRBJ2-5; 7 bases map to TRBD1. The CDR3 is 14 amino acids. Germline CDR1 reads SGHRS; CDR2 reads YFSETQ. J was trimmed by 3 bases and V by 0 bases; bases with no gene match: 2.

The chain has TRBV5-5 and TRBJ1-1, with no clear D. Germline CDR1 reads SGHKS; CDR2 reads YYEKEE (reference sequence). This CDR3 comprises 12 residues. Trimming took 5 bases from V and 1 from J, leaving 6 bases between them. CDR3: CASSWTNTEAFF. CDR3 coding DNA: TGTGCCAGCAGTTGGACGAACACTGAAGCTTTCTTT.